These 4 T cell receptor beta chains were sequenced from one sample in a study of OX40 agonist ivuxolimab in advanced cancers. The library relied on the immunoSEQ multiplex PCR assay. Held by TCRdb, this immuneACCESS table contains in-frame sequences only and omits some clones. Under half of the omission traces to an unresolved V gene where checked; the cause of the rest is unknown. This sample has about 64,000 clones in its table, and roughly 82% of those were observed once. The top ten clonotypes cover 2% to 3% of the sample. The input for sequencing was CD4+ or CD8+ T cells sorted from blood, taken in a trial of the OX40 agonist ivuxolimab. The origin of the receptors is an adult with an advanced solid tumor such as melanoma, head and neck, liver or kidney cancer.

The rearrangement uses TRBV15 and TRBJ2-1, with 9 nucleotides matching TRBD2. Germline V gene data show CDR1 as LNHNV and CDR2 as YYDKDF (reference sequence). The CDR3 length is 16 residues. Trimming at V came to 2 bases and at J to 6 bases, leaving 8 bases not matched to a gene. The DNA of the CDR3 is TGTGCCACCAGCAGATTGCGGGAGGGCCGGGGCAATGAGCAGTTCTTC. Protein sequence: CATSRLREGRGNEQFF.

The J gene is TRBJ2-7, the V gene TRBV12-5, with D uncertain. Per germline, CDR1 LGHNT and CDR2 FRNRAP. V lost 5 bases to trimming and J lost 6 bases, with 11 bases between them. The CDR3 is 12 amino acids. CDR3 in amino acids: CASGPHLGEQYF. For the CDR3, the DNA is TGTGCTAGTGGTCCCCACCTCGGCGAGCAGTACTTC.

The V and J genes are TRBV9 and TRBJ2-1, with 8 bases fitting TRBD2. The germline CDR1 and CDR2 sequences are SGDLS and YYNGEE. Trimming at V came to 0 bases and at J to 4 bases, leaving 6 bases not matched to a gene. The CDR3 consists of 16 residues. The CDR3 spells CASSVGPSGLYNEQFF. In DNA, the CDR3 is TGTGCCAGCAGCGTAGGACCTAGCGGGTTATACAATGAGCAGTTCTTC.

The chain couples TRBV2 to TRBJ2-7; 9 nucleotides match TRBD1. The CDR3 has 16 residues. The junction had 7 bases not matched to a gene; V was cut back by 2 bases and J by 2 bases. Germline V gene data show CDR1 as SNHLY and CDR2 as FYNNEI. The CDR3 loop is CASSEMWDRVTYEQYF. The CDR3 bases are TGTGCCAGCAGTGAAATGTGGGACAGGGTGACCTACGAGCAGTACTTC. Drawing the rest from reference TRBV2 and TRBJ2-7, the complete variable domain is EPEVTQTPSHQVTQMGQEVILRCVPISNHLYFYWYRQILGQKVEFLVSFYNNEISEKSEIFDDQFSVERPDGSNFTLKIRSTKLEDSAMYFCASSEMWDRVTYEQYFGPGTRLTVT.